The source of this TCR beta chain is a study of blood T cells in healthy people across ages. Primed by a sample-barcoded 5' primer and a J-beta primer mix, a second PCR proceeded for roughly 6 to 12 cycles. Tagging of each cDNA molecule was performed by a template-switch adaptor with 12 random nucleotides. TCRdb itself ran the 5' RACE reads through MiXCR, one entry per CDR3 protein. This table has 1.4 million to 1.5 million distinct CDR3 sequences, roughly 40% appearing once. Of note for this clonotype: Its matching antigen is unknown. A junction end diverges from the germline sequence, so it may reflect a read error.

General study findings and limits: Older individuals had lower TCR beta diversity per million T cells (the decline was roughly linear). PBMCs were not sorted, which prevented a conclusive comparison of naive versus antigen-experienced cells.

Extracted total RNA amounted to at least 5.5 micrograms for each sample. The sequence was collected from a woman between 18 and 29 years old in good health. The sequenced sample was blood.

For the CDR3, the DNA is TGTGCCAGCAGTTACTCGCGGACGAAAACCGGGGAGCTGTTTTTT. Its protein is CASSYSRTKTGELFF. V and J are TRBV6-5 and TRBJ2-2; D unclear. Germline V gives CDR1 MNHEY, CDR2 SVGAGI. The CDR3 contains 15 residues.